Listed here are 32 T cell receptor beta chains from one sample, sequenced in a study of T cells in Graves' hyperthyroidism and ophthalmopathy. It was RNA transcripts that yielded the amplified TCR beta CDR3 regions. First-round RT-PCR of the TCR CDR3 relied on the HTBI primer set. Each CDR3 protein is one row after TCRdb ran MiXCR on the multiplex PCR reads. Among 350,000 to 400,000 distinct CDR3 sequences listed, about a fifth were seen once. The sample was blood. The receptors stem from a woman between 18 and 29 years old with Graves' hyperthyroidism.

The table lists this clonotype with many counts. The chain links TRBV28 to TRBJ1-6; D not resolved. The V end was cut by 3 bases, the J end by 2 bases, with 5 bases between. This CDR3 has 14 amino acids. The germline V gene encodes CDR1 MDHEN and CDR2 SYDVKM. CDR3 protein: CASSLVAYNSPLHF. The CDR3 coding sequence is TGTGCCAGCAGTTTGGTAGCCTATAATTCACCCCTCCACTTT.

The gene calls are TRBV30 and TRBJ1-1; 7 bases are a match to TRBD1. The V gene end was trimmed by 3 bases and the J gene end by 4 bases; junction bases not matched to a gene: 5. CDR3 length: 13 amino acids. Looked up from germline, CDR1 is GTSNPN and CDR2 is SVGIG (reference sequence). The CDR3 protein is CAWSRGVGTEAFF. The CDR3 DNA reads TGTGCCTGGAGCAGGGGGGTTGGCACTGAAGCTTTCTTT.

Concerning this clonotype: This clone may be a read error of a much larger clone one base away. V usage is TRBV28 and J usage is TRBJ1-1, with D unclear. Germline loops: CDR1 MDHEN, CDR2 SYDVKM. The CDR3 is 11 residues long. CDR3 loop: CATVENTEACF. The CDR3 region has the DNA TGTGCCACCGTAGAGAACACTGAAGCTTGCTTT.

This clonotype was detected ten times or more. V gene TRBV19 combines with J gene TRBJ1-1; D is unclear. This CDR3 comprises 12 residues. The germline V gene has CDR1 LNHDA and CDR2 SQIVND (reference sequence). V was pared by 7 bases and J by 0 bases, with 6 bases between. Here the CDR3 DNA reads TGTGCCAGTAAAGGTATGAACACTGAAGCTTTCTTT. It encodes CASKGMNTEAFF.

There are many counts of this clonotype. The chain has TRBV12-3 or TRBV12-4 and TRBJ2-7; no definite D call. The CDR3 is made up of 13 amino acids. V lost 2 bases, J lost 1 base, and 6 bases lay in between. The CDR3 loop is CASSLPYSYEQYF. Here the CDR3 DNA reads TGTGCCAGCAGTTTACCGTATTCCTACGAGCAGTACTTC.

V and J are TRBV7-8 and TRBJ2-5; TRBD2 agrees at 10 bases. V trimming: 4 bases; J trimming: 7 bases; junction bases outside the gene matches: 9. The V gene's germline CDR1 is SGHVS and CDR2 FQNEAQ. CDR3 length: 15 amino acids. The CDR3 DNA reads TGTGCCAGCAGCTCTAGCGGGAGCGCTGCAGGGACCCAGTACTTC. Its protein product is CASSSSGSAAGTQYF.

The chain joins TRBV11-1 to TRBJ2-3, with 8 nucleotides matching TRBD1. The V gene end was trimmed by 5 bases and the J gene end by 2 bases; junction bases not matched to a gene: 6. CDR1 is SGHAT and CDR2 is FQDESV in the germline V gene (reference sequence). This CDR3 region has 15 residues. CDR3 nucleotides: TGTGCCAGCAGCCCCTGGGACAGGCACACAGATACGCAGTATTTT. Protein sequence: CASSPWDRHTDTQYF.

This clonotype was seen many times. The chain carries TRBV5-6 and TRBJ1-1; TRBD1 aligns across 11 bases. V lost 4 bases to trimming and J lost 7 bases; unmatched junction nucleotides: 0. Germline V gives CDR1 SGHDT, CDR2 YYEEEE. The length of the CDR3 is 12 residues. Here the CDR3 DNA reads TGTGCCAGCAGCGGGACAGGGGGTGAAGCTTTCTTT. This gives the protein CASSGTGGEAFF.

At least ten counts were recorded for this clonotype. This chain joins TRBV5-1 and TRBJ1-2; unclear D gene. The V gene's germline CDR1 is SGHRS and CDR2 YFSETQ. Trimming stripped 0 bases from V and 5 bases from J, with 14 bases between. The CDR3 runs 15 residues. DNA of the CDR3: TGCGCCAGCAGCTTGGAGACGGGCACCGGTTATGGCTACACCTTC. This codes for CASSLETGTGYGYTF.

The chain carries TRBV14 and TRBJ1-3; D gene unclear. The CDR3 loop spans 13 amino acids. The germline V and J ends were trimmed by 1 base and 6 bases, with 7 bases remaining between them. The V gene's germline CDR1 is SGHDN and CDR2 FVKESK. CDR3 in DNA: TGTGCCAGCAGCCAAGTTTGGATAAACACCATATATTTT. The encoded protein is CASSQVWINTIYF.

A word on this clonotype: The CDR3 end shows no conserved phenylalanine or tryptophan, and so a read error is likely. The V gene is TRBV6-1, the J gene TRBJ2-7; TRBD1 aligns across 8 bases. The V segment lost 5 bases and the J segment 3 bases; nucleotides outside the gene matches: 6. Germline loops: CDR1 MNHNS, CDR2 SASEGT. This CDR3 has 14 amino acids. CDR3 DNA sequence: TGTGCCAGCAGTCCTCGGACAGGGATCTACGAGCAGTACTAC. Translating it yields CASSPRTGIYEQYY.

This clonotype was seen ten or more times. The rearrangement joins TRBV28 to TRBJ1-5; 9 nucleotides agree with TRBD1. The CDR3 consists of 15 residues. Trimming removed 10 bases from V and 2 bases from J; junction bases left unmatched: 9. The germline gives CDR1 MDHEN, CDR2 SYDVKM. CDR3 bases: TGTGCCACCCGGGACAGGGATGGTGGCAATCAGCCCCAGCATTTT. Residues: CATRDRDGGNQPQHF. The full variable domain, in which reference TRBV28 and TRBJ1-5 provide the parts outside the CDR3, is DVKVTQSSRYLVKRTGEKVFLECVQDMDHENMFWYRQDPGLGLRLIYFSYDVKMKEKGDIPEGYSVSREKKERFSLILESASTNQTSMYLCATRDRDGGNQPQHFGDGTRLSIL.

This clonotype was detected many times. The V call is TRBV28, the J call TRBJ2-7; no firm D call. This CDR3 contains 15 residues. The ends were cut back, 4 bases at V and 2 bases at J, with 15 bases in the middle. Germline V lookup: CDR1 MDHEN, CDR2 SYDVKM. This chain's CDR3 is CASSSRLWPAYEQYF. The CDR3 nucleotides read TGTGCCAGCAGTTCCCGGTTGTGGCCCGCCTACGAGCAGTACTTC.

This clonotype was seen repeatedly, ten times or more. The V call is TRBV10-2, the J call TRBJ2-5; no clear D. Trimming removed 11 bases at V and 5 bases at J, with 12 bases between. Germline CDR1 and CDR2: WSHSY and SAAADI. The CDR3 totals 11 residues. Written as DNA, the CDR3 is TGCGCCCTGCGGCTAGGGGAGACCCAGTACTTC. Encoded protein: CALRLGETQYF.

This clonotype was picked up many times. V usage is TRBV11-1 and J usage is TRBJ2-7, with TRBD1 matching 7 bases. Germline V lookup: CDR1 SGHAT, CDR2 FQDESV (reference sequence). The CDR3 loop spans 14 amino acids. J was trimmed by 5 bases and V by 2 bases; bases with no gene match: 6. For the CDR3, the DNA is TGTGCCAGCAGCTTACAGGGGGTGTTCGACGAGCAGTACTTC. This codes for CASSLQGVFDEQYF.

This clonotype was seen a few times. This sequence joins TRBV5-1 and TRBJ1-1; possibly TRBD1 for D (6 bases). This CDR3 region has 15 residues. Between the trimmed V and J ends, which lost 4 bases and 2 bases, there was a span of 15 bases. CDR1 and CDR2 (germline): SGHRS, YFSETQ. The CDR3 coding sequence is TGCGCCAGCAGCGCAGGGGAGAGGGTCAACACTGAAGCTTTCTTT. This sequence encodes CASSAGERVNTEAFF.

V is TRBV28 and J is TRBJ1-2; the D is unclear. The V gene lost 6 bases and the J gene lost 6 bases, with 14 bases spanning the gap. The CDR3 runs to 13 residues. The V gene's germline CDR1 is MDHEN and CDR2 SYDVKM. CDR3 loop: CASRRTPADGYTF. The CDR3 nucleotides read TGTGCCAGCAGACGGACCCCCGCGGATGGCTACACCTTC.

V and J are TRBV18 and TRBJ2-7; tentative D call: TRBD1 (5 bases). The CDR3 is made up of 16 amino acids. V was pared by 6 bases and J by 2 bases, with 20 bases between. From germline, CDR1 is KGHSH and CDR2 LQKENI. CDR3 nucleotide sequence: TGTGCCAGCTCCCAGGACCGGGTGGGGCCTACCTACGAGCAGTACTTC. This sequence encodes CASSQDRVGPTYEQYF.

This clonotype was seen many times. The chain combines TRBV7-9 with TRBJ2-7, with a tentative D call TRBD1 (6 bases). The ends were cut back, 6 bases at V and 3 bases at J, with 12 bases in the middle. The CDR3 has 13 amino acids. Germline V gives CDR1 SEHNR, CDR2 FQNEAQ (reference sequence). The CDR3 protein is CASRVGADYEQYF. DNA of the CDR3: TGTGCCAGCAGGGTGGGGGCCGACTACGAGCAGTACTTC.

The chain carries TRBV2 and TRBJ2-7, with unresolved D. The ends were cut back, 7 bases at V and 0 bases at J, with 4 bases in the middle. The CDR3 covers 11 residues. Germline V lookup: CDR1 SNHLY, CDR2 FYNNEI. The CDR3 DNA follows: TGTGCCAGCAAAGTCTCCTACGAGCAGTACTTC. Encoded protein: CASKVSYEQYF.

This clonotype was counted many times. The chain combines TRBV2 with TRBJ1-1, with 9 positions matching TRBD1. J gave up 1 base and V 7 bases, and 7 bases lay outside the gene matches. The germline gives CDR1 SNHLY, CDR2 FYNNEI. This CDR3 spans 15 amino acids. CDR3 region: CASIRPGQGNTEAFF. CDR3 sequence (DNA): TGTGCCAGCATTCGCCCGGGACAGGGGAACACTGAAGCTTTCTTT.

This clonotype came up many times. CDR3 sequence (DNA): TGCGCCAGCAGCCGGGGTGGGGTGGACACTGAAGCTTTCTTT. Its translation is CASSRGGVDTEAFF. The chain carries TRBV5-1 and TRBJ1-1; D not resolved. There are 14 residues in the CDR3. Trimming pared 4 bases from V and 3 bases from J, leaving 13 bases between. Germline CDR1 reads SGHRS; CDR2 reads YFSETQ.

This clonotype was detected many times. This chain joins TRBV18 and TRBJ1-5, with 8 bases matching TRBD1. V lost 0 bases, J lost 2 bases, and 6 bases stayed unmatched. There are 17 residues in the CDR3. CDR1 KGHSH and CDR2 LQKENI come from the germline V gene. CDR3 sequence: CASSPPNSGQGNQPQHF. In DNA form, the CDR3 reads TGTGCCAGCTCACCACCAAATTCGGGACAGGGCAATCAGCCCCAGCATTTT.

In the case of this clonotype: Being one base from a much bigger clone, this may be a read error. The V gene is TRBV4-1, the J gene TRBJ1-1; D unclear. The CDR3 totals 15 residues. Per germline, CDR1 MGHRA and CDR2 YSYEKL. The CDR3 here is CASSQVPRMNSEAFF. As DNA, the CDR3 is TGCGCCAGCAGCCAAGTTCCCAGAATGAACTCTGAAGCTTTCTTT.

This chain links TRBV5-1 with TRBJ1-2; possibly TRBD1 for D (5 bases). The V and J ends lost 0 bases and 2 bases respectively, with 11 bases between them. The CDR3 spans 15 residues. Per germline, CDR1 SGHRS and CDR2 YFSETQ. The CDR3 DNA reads TGCGCCAGCAGCTTGGGGGCACAGGTCAACTATGGCTACACCTTC. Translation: CASSLGAQVNYGYTF.

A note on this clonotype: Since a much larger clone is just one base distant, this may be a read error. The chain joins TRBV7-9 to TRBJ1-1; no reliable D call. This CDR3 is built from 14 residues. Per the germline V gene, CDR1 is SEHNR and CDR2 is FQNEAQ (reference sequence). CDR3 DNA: TGTGCCAGCAGCTTGTTATCCCTGAACACTGATGCTTTCTTT. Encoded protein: CASSLLSLNTDAFF.

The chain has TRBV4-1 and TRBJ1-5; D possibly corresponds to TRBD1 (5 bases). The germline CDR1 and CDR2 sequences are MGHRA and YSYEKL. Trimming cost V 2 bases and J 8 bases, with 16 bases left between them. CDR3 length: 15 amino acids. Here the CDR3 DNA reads TGCGCCAGCAGCCAACCGGGACGGGGATCAGAGCCCCAGCATTTT. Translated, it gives CASSQPGRGSEPQHF.

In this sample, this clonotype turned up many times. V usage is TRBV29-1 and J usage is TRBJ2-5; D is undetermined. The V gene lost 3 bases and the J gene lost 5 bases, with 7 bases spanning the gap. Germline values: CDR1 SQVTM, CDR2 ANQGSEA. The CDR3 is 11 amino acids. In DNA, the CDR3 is TGCAGCGTTGATAGGGCTGAGACCCAGTACTTC. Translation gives CSVDRAETQYF.

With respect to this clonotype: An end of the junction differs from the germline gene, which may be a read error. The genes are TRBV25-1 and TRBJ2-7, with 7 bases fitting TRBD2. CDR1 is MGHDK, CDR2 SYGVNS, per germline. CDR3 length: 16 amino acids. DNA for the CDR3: TGTGCCGGCAGCGACACTGGGGCGGGAGCGTCCTACGAGCAGTACTTC. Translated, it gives CAGSDTGAGASYEQYF.

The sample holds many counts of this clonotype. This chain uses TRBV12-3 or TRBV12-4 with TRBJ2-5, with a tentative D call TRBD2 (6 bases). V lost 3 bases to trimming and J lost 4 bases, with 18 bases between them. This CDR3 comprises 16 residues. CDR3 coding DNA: TGTGCCAGCAGTTTTAAGGGTAGCGGACTGGGAGAGACCCAGTACTTC. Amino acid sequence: CASSFKGSGLGETQYF.

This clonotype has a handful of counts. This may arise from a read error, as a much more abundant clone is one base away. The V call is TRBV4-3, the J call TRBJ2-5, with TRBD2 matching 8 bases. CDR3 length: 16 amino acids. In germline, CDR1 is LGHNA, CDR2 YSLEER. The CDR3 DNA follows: TGCGCCAGCAGCCAAGGGTCCGGGGGGGCTCGGGAGACCAAGTACTTC. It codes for CASSQGSGGARETKYF.

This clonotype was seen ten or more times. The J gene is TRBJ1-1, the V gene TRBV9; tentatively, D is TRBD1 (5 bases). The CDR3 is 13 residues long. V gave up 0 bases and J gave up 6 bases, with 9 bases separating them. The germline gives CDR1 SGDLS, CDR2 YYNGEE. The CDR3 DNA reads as TGTGCCAGCAGCGTAGCGTGGGGGGCTGAAGCTTTCTTT. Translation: CASSVAWGAEAFF.